These 23 T cell receptor beta chains originate from one sample sequenced in a study of blood T cell repertoires in COVID-19. Clones were sequenced by immunoSEQ multiplex PCR, and TCRdb holds only the in-frame ones, with some missing. Of about 48,000 clones in the sample, around 85% were seen once. Sequencing was performed on peripheral blood. These receptors came from a woman aged 80 or over with acute or convalescent COVID-19.

This chain's CDR3 is CAISESTSAFF. Written as DNA, the CDR3 is TGTGCCATCAGTGAGTCGACATCAGCTTTCTTT. The genes are TRBV10-3 and TRBJ1-1; D remains ambiguous. CDR3 length: 11 residues. The V gene lost 0 bases and the J gene lost 10 bases, with 6 bases spanning the gap. Germline values: CDR1 ENHRY, CDR2 SYGVKD.

The chain combines TRBV19 with TRBJ1-1, with D possibly matching TRBD1 (6 bases). This CDR3 spans 13 amino acids. CDR1 LNHDA and CDR2 SQIVND come from the germline V gene (reference sequence). V lost 7 bases and J lost 6, with 15 bases in between. CDR3 loop: CASIYRVGAEAFF. The DNA of the CDR3 is TGTGCCAGTATATACAGGGTTGGCGCTGAAGCTTTCTTT.

The chain combines TRBV18 with TRBJ1-1; 7 nucleotides align to TRBD1. Trimming removed 3 bases from V and 0 bases from J; junction bases left unmatched: 4. This CDR3 comprises 15 residues. Per the germline V gene, CDR1 is KGHSH and CDR2 is LQKENI. The CDR3: CASSPGQRLNTEAFF. DNA for the CDR3: TGTGCCAGCTCACCGGGACAGCGGTTGAACACTGAAGCTTTCTTT. Full variable domain (outside the CDR3, taken from reference TRBV18 and TRBJ1-1): NAGVMQNPRHLVRRRGQEARLRCSPMKGHSHVYWYRQLPEEGLKFMVYLQKENIIDESGMPKERFSAEFPKEGPSILRIQQVVRGDSAAYFCASSPGQRLNTEAFFGQGTRLTVV.

This rearrangement joins TRBV6-5 to TRBJ2-2, with 10 bases that match TRBD1. The V gene's germline CDR1 is MNHEY and CDR2 SVGAGI. The V gene end was trimmed by 2 bases and the J gene end by 6 bases; junction bases not matched to a gene: 6. CDR3 length: 16 amino acids. DNA for the CDR3: TGTGCCAGCAGTTACCCCAAAGGGACAGGGGCCGGGGAGCTGTTTTTT. Residues: CASSYPKGTGAGELFF.

The rearrangement joins TRBV11-2 to TRBJ2-6, with D unresolved. V lost 4 bases to trimming and J lost 0 bases, with 10 bases between them. This CDR3 is 16 amino acids long. The germline gives CDR1 SGHAT, CDR2 FQNNGV. CDR3 bases: TGTGCCAGCAGCTCTAGAGGCAACTCTGGGGCCAACGTCCTGACTTTC. Its translation is CASSSRGNSGANVLTF.

This sequence joins TRBV12-3 or TRBV12-4 and TRBJ1-2; D is ambiguous. V was shortened by 7 bases and J by 2 bases, with 5 bases between the two germline ends. This CDR3 contains 11 residues. The CDR3 protein is CASMRNYGYTF. CDR3 DNA sequence: TGTGCCAGCATGAGGAACTATGGCTACACCTTC.

The rearrangement joins TRBV15 to TRBJ2-1; TRBD2 matches at 8 bases. The CDR3 is 17 residues long. Losses at the gene ends were 2 bases for V and 2 bases for J; bases not matched to a gene: 8. The germline V gene has CDR1 LNHNV and CDR2 YYDKDF (reference sequence). The CDR3 nucleotides read TGTGCCACCAGCAGAACCCCGGGAGGGGGGGCCTACAATGAGCAGTTCTTC. Protein product: CATSRTPGGGAYNEQFF.

V and J are TRBV3-1 (or the pseudogene TRBV3-2) and TRBJ1-1, with 9 bases matching TRBD1. The germline V gene has CDR1 LGHDT and CDR2 YNNKEL (reference sequence). V lost 4 bases to trimming and J lost 4 bases; unmatched junction nucleotides: 13. CDR3 length: 17 residues. CDR3 in DNA: TGTGCCAGCAGCCGTAACCCACAGGGGGCCGGCGTCACTGAAGCTTTCTTT. Translating it yields CASSRNPQGAGVTEAFF.

The chain uses TRBV7-9 and TRBJ1-1; D ambiguous. In germline, CDR1 is SEHNR, CDR2 FQNEAQ (reference sequence). This CDR3 is 16 amino acids long. Between the trimmed V and J ends, which lost 6 bases and 6 bases, there was a span of 23 bases. Here the CDR3 DNA reads TGTGCCAGCAGTGGGTGGCGGGCAGGTGGATGGTCTGAAGCTTTCTTT. As protein: CASSGWRAGGWSEAFF. The complete variable domain, with remaining parts taken from reference TRBV7-9 and TRBJ1-1, reads DTGVSQNPRHKITKRGQNVTFRCDPISEHNRLYWYRQTLGQGPEFLTYFQNEAQLEKSRLLSDRFSAERPKGSFSTLEIQRTEQGDSAMYLCASSGWRAGGWSEAFFGQGTRLTVV.

CDR3 protein: CAWRTGNSPLHF. In DNA form, the CDR3 reads TGTGCCTGGAGGACAGGGAATTCACCCCTCCACTTT. The genes are TRBV30 and TRBJ1-6; the match to TRBD1 covers 7 bases. This CDR3 has 12 residues. The V segment lost 3 bases and the J segment 7 bases; nucleotides outside the gene matches: 0. Germline V gene lookup returns CDR1 GTSNPN and CDR2 SVGIG (reference sequence).

This clone was seen once. This rearrangement joins TRBV19 to TRBJ1-2; 10 nucleotides agree with TRBD1. The ends lost 3 bases at V and 4 bases at J; junction bases unmatched: 5. Germline values: CDR1 LNHDA, CDR2 SQIVND (reference sequence). The CDR3 extends over 15 amino acids. CDR3 sequence reads: CASSIGGTGVYGYTF. The CDR3 bases are TGTGCCAGTAGTATCGGCGGGACAGGGGTCTATGGCTACACCTTC.

The rearrangement links TRBV5-1 to TRBJ1-2; TRBD1 matches 9 bases. Germline lookup yields CDR1 SGHRS and CDR2 YFSETQ. The J segment lost 4 bases and the V segment lost 4 bases, leaving 5 bases of the junction unmatched. The CDR3 totals 14 residues. The CDR3 DNA reads as TGCGCCAGCAGCGTGGACAGGGGACCCTATGGCTACACCTTC. Residues: CASSVDRGPYGYTF.

The chain has TRBV9 and TRBJ2-7; D might be TRBD2 (6 bases). The CDR3 loop spans 16 amino acids. V was pared by 2 bases and J by 4 bases, with 19 bases between. The V gene's germline CDR1 is SGDLS and CDR2 YYNGEE. CDR3 sequence (DNA): TGTGCCAGCAGCGTCAGTTGGCAGGGAGGCCTTTACGAGCAGTACTTC. Encoded protein: CASSVSWQGGLYEQYF.

The CDR3 nucleotides are TGTGCCAGCAGCTTAAAAGCGGATAATCAGCCCCAGCATTTT. Amino acid sequence: CASSLKADNQPQHF. This chain uses TRBV7-2 with TRBJ1-5; D is unresolved. The germline V and J ends were trimmed by 2 bases and 4 bases, with 9 bases remaining between them. Per germline, CDR1 SGHTA and CDR2 FQGNSA. The CDR3 extends over 14 amino acids.

V and J are TRBV5-6 and TRBJ2-3, with 11 bases that match TRBD1. V shed 0 bases, J shed 2 bases, and the junction held 2 bases outside the gene matches. The V gene's germline CDR1 is SGHDT and CDR2 YYEEEE. The CDR3 is 16 amino acids. CDR3 sequence: CASSLGDRGFTDTQYF. CDR3 nucleotides: TGTGCCAGCAGCTTGGGGGACAGGGGGTTCACAGATACGCAGTATTTT. The entire variable domain, with the rest obtained from reference TRBV5-6 and TRBJ2-3, is as follows: DAGVTQSPTHLIKTRGQQVTLRCSPKSGHDTVSWYQQALGQGPQFIFQYYEEEERQRGNFPDRFSGHQFPNYSSELNVNALLLGDSALYLCASSLGDRGFTDTQYFGPGTRLTVL.

The V gene is TRBV12-3 or TRBV12-4, the J gene TRBJ2-3, with D perhaps matching TRBD2 (6 bases). V was trimmed by 8 bases and J by 5 bases, leaving 11 bases between them. The CDR3 extends over 12 amino acids. The CDR3 DNA sequence: TGTGCCAGCGGAGGGGTCGGAGATACGCAGTATTTT. Its protein is CASGGVGDTQYF.

The chain links TRBV19 to TRBJ1-5, with 7 bases fitting TRBD1. Per the germline V gene, CDR1 is LNHDA and CDR2 is SQIVND (reference sequence). Germline trimming cut 0 bases from V and 0 bases from J; bases unmatched to any gene: 2. CDR3 length equals 16 residues. CDR3 DNA sequence: TGTGCCAGTAGTATAGAAGGGGGCTATAGCAATCAGCCCCAGCATTTT. Encoded protein: CASSIEGGYSNQPQHF.

This chain uses TRBV4-2 with TRBJ1-4; TRBD1 agrees at 8 bases. Germline CDR1 LGHNA, CDR2 YNFKEQ. There are 15 residues in the CDR3. After removal of 1 base from V and 4 bases from J, the junction contained 2 bases not matched to a gene. This CDR3 is CASSQGTGYNEKLFF. The CDR3 DNA reads as TGTGCCAGCAGCCAAGGGACAGGGTATAATGAAAAACTGTTTTTT.

This chain's CDR3 is CASRRGGVTGELFF. CDR3 sequence (DNA): TGTGCCAGCAGGCGGGGGGGCGTCACCGGGGAGCTGTTTTTT. The chain has TRBV9 and TRBJ2-2; 9 nucleotides match TRBD2. CDR1 and CDR2 (germline): SGDLS, YYNGEE. The CDR3 contains 14 residues. With V trimmed by 5 bases and J by 4 bases, 3 bases remained unmatched.

The J gene is TRBJ2-4, the V gene TRBV30; the D gene is possibly TRBD2 (7 bases). The germline V and J ends were trimmed by 5 bases and 8 bases, with 25 bases remaining between them. Germline CDR1 is GTSNPN and CDR2 is SVGIG (reference sequence). The CDR3 contains 16 residues. The CDR3 spells CAWSRGGGTWADIQYF. The DNA for the CDR3 is TGTGCCTGGTCCAGAGGGGGGGGCACCTGGGCGGACATTCAGTACTTC. The variable domain in full, with the rest retrieved from reference TRBV30 and TRBJ2-4, is SQTIHQWPATLVQPVGSPLSLECTVEGTSNPNLYWYRQAAGRGLQLLFYSVGIGQISSEVPQNLSASRPQDRQFILSSKKLLLSDSGFYLCAWSRGGGTWADIQYFGAGTRLSVL.

In DNA, the CDR3 is TGTGCCAGCAGCCCCGCCGGGACAGGGGCTCAGCCCCAGCATTTT. It yields the protein CASSPAGTGAQPQHF. This sequence joins TRBV4-2 and TRBJ1-5, with 10 bases aligning to TRBD1. Germline loops: CDR1 LGHNA, CDR2 YNFKEQ. The CDR3 contains 15 residues. After removal of 4 bases from V and 6 bases from J, the junction contained 6 bases not matched to a gene.

Note on this clone: This sample also contains other DNA sequences that code for the same CDR3. This chain uses TRBV3-1 (or the pseudogene TRBV3-2) with TRBJ1-3; no firm D call. V dropped 1 base and J dropped 1 base, with 5 bases sitting between them. Germline CDR1 and CDR2: LGHDT and YNNKEL (reference sequence). The CDR3 has 14 residues. CDR3 sequence (DNA): TGTGCCAGCAGCCAAGGAGGGTCTGGAAACACCATATATTTT. It codes for CASSQGGSGNTIYF.

The gene calls are TRBV5-1 and TRBJ2-7; 8 bases map to TRBD2. Germline V gives CDR1 SGHRS, CDR2 YFSETQ. This CDR3 comprises 15 residues. V shed 3 bases, J shed 1 base, and the junction held 6 bases outside the gene matches. CDR3 residues: CASSWSGGPSYEQYF. The DNA of the CDR3 is TGCGCCAGCAGCTGGAGCGGGGGTCCATCCTACGAGCAGTACTTC.